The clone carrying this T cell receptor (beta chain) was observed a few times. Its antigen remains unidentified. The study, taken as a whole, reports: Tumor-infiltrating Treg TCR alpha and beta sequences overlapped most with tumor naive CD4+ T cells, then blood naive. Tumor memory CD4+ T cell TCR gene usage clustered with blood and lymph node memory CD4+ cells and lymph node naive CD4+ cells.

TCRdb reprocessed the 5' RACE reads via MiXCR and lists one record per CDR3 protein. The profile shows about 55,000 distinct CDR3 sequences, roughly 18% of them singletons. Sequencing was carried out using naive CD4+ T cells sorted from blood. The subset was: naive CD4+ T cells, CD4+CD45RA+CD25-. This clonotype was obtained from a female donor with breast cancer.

The CDR3 DNA is TGCGCCAGCAGCCACAATAGCGATGAGCAGTTCTTC. Its protein product is CASSHNSDEQFF. The gene calls are TRBV4-1 and TRBJ2-1; a possible D gene is TRBD2 (5 bases). The CDR3 loop spans 12 amino acids. V lost 3 bases, J lost 8 bases, and 8 bases lay in between. Germline V CDR1 and CDR2: MGHRA, YSYEKL.